The 9 T cell receptor beta chains presented below share a single source sample, sequenced in a study of lymphopenia after photon versus proton radiotherapy. Only in-frame clones appear in the TCRdb table, and some are missing; sequencing was by immunoSEQ multiplex PCR. This sample has more than 50,000 clones; around 82% occur once, and the top ten carry 25% to 35%. The specimen was peripheral blood, collected from a patient treated with photon-based radiotherapy. The origin of the receptors is a man aged 45 to 65 with gastric cancer.

The table lists this clone with a count of one. This chain connects TRBV6-5 to TRBJ1-4, with 11 bases lining up with TRBD1. Trimming at V came to 4 bases and at J to 5 bases, leaving 0 bases not matched to a gene. CDR1 and CDR2 (germline): MNHEY, SVGAGI. The CDR3 is 14 amino acids. This chain's CDR3 is CASSWDRGNEKLFF. The CDR3 nucleotides are TGTGCCAGCAGTTGGGACAGGGGGAATGAAAAACTGTTTTTT.

The V and J genes are TRBV4-2 and TRBJ1-1; the D gene is possibly TRBD1 (6 bases). This CDR3 contains 14 residues. Trimming removed 0 bases from V and 4 bases from J, with 9 bases in between. Germline V gene sequence: CDR1 LGHNA, CDR2 YNFKEQ. The CDR3 sequence is CASSQDGQSTEAFF. The CDR3 nucleotides read TGTGCCAGCAGCCAAGACGGACAGTCCACTGAAGCTTTCTTT.

The chain couples TRBV9 to TRBJ2-1; 7 positions match TRBD2. Germline trimming cut 0 bases from V and 4 bases from J; bases unmatched to any gene: 10. This CDR3 contains 17 residues. The V gene's germline CDR1 is SGDLS and CDR2 YYNGEE. The CDR3 here is CASSVDGGLAVYNEQFF. The DNA of the CDR3 is TGTGCCAGCAGCGTAGACGGTGGGCTAGCGGTTTACAATGAGCAGTTCTTC.

The chain is built from TRBV7-2 and TRBJ2-7; 7 bases are a match to TRBD2. CDR3 length: 16 residues. V lost 3 bases, J lost 6 bases, and 14 bases stayed unmatched. Per germline, CDR1 SGHTA and CDR2 FQGNSA. Here the CDR3 reads CASSFRSGGSGGEQYF. For the CDR3, the DNA is TGTGCCAGCAGCTTTCGGTCCGGCGGGAGTGGAGGCGAGCAGTACTTC.

V is TRBV18 and J is TRBJ2-1, with TRBD1 as a possible D gene (6 bases). V lost 5 bases, J lost 4 bases, and 12 bases lay in between. The CDR3 spans 14 residues. Germline V gives CDR1 KGHSH, CDR2 LQKENI. This CDR3 reads CASSSDRRYNEQFF. The DNA of the CDR3 is TGTGCCAGCTCATCAGACAGGAGGTACAATGAGCAGTTCTTC.

The chain links TRBV5-6 to TRBJ1-4, with a weak D call TRBD1 (5 bases). The CDR3 is 15 residues long. CDR1 and CDR2 (germline): SGHDT, YYEEEE. Trimming shortened V by 4 bases and J by 7 bases, and 17 bases separated the two germline ends. The CDR3 sequence: CASSDGTRSPEKLFF. In DNA form, the CDR3 reads TGTGCCAGCAGCGACGGGACTCGGTCACCTGAAAAACTGTTTTTT.

This chain uses TRBV7-2 with TRBJ2-5; 12 nucleotides agree with TRBD2. The V gene's germline CDR1 is SGHTA and CDR2 FQGNSA. There are 14 residues in the CDR3. Trimming removed 4 bases from V and 4 bases from J; junction bases left unmatched: 1. The CDR3 nucleotides are TGTGCCAGCAGCTCGGGACTAGCGGGAGAGACCCAGTACTTC. Its translation is CASSSGLAGETQYF. The variable domain in full, with the rest retrieved from reference TRBV7-2 and TRBJ2-5, is GAGVSQSPSNKVTEKGKDVELRCDPISGHTALYWYRQSLGQGLEFLIYFQGNSAPDKSGLPSDRFSAERTGGSVSTLTIQRTQQEDSAVYLCASSSGLAGETQYFGPGTRLLVL.

The chain has TRBV20-1 and TRBJ1-1; D remains ambiguous. The germline V gene has CDR1 DFQATT and CDR2 SNEGSKA (reference sequence). V was trimmed by 0 bases and J by 11 bases, leaving 10 bases between them. The CDR3 extends over 11 amino acids. CDR3 in DNA: TGCAGTGCTAGAGATCCGGTAACTGCTTTCTTT. Amino acids: CSARDPVTAFF.

The V and J genes are TRBV18 and TRBJ1-2; D unresolved. Germline CDR1 KGHSH, CDR2 LQKENI. V was clipped by 5 bases and J by 1 base, with 11 bases between them. CDR3 length: 14 residues. The CDR3 nucleotides read TGTGCCAGCTCAACAAGGGAGTATAACTATGGCTACACCTTC. The encoded protein is CASSTREYNYGYTF.